The 13 T cell receptor beta chains below were found in one sample sequenced in a study of human T cells and chemical hapten exposure. The starting material, unfractionated whole blood, was used for total RNA extraction. For the library, individual cDNA molecules each received unique molecular identifiers. TCRdb re-analysed the reads in MiXCR, keeping a single row per CDR3 protein. The table shows fewer than 150,000 distinct CDR3 sequences, with around 9% occurring only once. Sequenced sample: whole blood. These receptors originate from a human donor in good health. Some clones in this sample may be carry-over from other donors' samples.

This sequence joins TRBV7-8 and TRBJ2-7; D could derive from TRBD1 or TRBD2 (5 bases each). Germline V gene sequence: CDR1 SGHVS, CDR2 FQNEAQ. Trimming shortened V by 5 bases and J by 2 bases, and 19 bases separated the two germline ends. The CDR3 contains 16 residues. The CDR3 sequence: CASSPGDLIPTYEQYF. The CDR3 bases are TGTGCCAGCAGCCCCGGGGACCTCATCCCCACCTACGAGCAGTACTTC.

The sample holds many counts of this clonotype. V gene TRBV4-3 combines with J gene TRBJ1-2; D not resolved. The CDR3 is made up of 14 amino acids. With 0 bases removed from V and 8 bases from J, the gap between germline ends came to 13 bases. Germline V gene data show CDR1 as LGHNA and CDR2 as YSLEER. This CDR3 is CASSQEEGFLGYTF. The CDR3 DNA reads TGCGCCAGCAGCCAAGAAGAGGGATTCTTAGGCTACACCTTC.

V and J are TRBV3-1 and TRBJ1-1, with a tentative D call TRBD1 (5 bases). This CDR3 is built from 16 residues. Germline V gene sequence: CDR1 LGHDT, CDR2 YNNKEL (reference sequence). V dropped 4 bases and J dropped 0 bases, with 15 bases sitting between them. CDR3 sequence (DNA): TGTGCCAGCAGCCCCGGGACTTCCAAAATGAACACTGAAGCTTTCTTT. Translated, it gives CASSPGTSKMNTEAFF.

This clonotype occurred many times. The J gene is TRBJ2-1, the V gene TRBV11-2, with 9 bases aligning to TRBD2. Germline values: CDR1 SGHAT, CDR2 FQNNGV. CDR3 length: 16 amino acids. V shed 1 base, J shed 2 bases, and the junction held 3 bases outside the gene matches. The CDR3 protein is CASSLGAGGPYNEQFF. The CDR3 coding sequence is TGTGCCAGCAGCTTAGGGGCGGGGGGGCCCTACAATGAGCAGTTCTTC.

This clonotype was detected ten times or more. The chain employs TRBV6-5 and TRBJ1-5; 7 bases map to TRBD1. Germline trimming cut 6 bases from V and 11 bases from J; bases unmatched to any gene: 16. This CDR3 contains 15 residues. Germline V CDR1 and CDR2: MNHEY, SVGAGI. The DNA of the CDR3 is TGTGCCAGCAGGGCCGACAGGGCTGCGGGACGGGCCCAGCATTTT. Translating gives CASRADRAAGRAQHF.

This clonotype was detected only a few times. The rearrangement uses TRBV7-7 and TRBJ2-2; D uncertain. CDR3 size: 14 residues. Looked up from germline, CDR1 is SSHAT and CDR2 is FNYEAQ (reference sequence). The V end was cut by 5 bases, the J end by 1 base, with 8 bases between. The CDR3 loop reads CASSRNENTGELFF. DNA for the CDR3: TGTGCCAGCAGCCGGAACGAGAACACCGGGGAGCTGTTTTTT.

This clonotype was picked up many times. The CDR3: CASSEVSTDTQYF. The CDR3 bases are TGTGCCAGCAGTGAAGTTAGCACAGATACGCAGTATTTT. The rearrangement uses TRBV6-1 and TRBJ2-3; D remains unclear. The V end was cut by 1 base, the J end by 0 bases, with 2 bases between. The CDR3 runs 13 residues. From germline, CDR1 is MNHNS and CDR2 SASEGT.

The chain uses TRBV27 and TRBJ2-3, with D perhaps TRBD1 (5 bases). Trimming stripped 7 bases from V and 4 bases from J, with 15 bases between. This CDR3 comprises 14 residues. Germline CDR1 and CDR2: MNHEY and SMNVEV (reference sequence). The chain's CDR3 is CASKNKTVPDTQYF. Here the CDR3 DNA reads TGTGCCAGCAAAAACAAGACAGTCCCAGATACGCAGTATTTT.

The rearrangement uses TRBV11-2 and TRBJ2-5, with 8 nucleotides matching TRBD1. J was trimmed by 4 bases and V by 5 bases; bases with no gene match: 12. CDR1 SGHAT and CDR2 FQNNGV come from the germline V gene. The length of the CDR3 is 16 residues. CDR3 sequence (DNA): TGTGCCAGCAGCGATGGTCAGGGGGCGGTTGGAGAGACCCAGTACTTC. As protein: CASSDGQGAVGETQYF. The whole variable domain, remainder taken from reference TRBV11-2 and TRBJ2-5, is EAGVAQSPRYKIIEKRQSVAFWCNPISGHATLYWYQQILGQGPKLLIQFQNNGVVDDSQLPKDRFSAERLKGVDSTLKIQPAKLEDSAVYLCASSDGQGAVGETQYFGPGTRLLVL.

This chain's CDR3 is CASSLGWDHQFF. In nucleotides, the CDR3 is TGTGCCAGCAGTTTAGGGTGGGACCACCAGTTCTTC. This rearrangement joins TRBV28 to TRBJ2-1, with D possibly being TRBD1 or TRBD2 (5 bases each). V was shortened by 2 bases and J by 13 bases, with 12 bases between the two germline ends. This CDR3 has 12 residues. The germline gives CDR1 MDHEN, CDR2 SYDVKM.

The chain carries TRBV19 and TRBJ1-5; D is possibly TRBD1 (6 bases). This CDR3 is built from 15 residues. From germline, CDR1 is LNHDA and CDR2 SQIVND (reference sequence). The ends were cut back, 7 bases at V and 13 bases at J, with 26 bases in the middle. Written as DNA, the CDR3 is TGTGCCAGTACCTATGGCCCCCAGGGACACCACTCACAGCATTTT. It is translated as CASTYGPQGHHSQHF.

Many counts were recorded for this clonotype. The rearrangement links TRBV5-5 to TRBJ2-7; 9 positions agree with TRBD2. The CDR3 has 16 residues. V lost 3 bases and J lost 1; bases outside the gene matches: 8. The germline V gene encodes CDR1 SGHKS and CDR2 YYEKEE (reference sequence). The CDR3 protein is CASSSPTSGRSYEQYF. The CDR3 nucleotides are TGTGCCAGCAGCTCACCAACTAGCGGGCGATCCTACGAGCAGTACTTC.

This clonotype was detected many times. The chain couples TRBV29-1 to TRBJ1-2; maybe TRBD1 (5 bases). In germline, CDR1 is SQVTM, CDR2 ANQGSEA. With 0 bases removed from V and 8 bases from J, the gap between germline ends came to 7 bases. CDR3 length: 11 amino acids. DNA for the CDR3: TGCAGCGTTGAAGACAGGGACGGCTACACCTTC. Protein sequence: CSVEDRDGYTF.